The 7 T cell receptor beta chains below all came from one sample that was sequenced in a study of T cell clones after liver transplantation. The assay was immunoSEQ multiplex PCR, and TCRdb's table has in-frame clones only and misses some. Altogether around 70,000 clones are present, over 90% being singletons, with the ten largest covering 0.95% to 1%. This material consisted of CD4+ T cells from blood, taken about 26 months after liver transplant. The receptors come from a human patient who received a liver transplant. Some T cells may be provided by the graft donor.

This chain connects TRBV5-4 to TRBJ2-3; no clear D gene. V lost 0 bases and J lost 2, with 1 base in between. CDR3 size: 12 residues. Germline values: CDR1 SGHNT, CDR2 YYREEE (reference sequence). The CDR3 loop is CASSLDTDTQYF. The DNA of the CDR3 is TGTGCCAGCAGCTTGGACACAGATACGCAGTATTTT.

The V call is TRBV2, the J call TRBJ2-3; 8 bases agree with TRBD1. The CDR3 length is 15 residues. The V gene's germline CDR1 is SNHLY and CDR2 FYNNEI. J lost 1 base, V lost 4 bases, and 4 bases had no gene match. This chain's CDR3 is CASSADRGGTDTQYF. In DNA form, the CDR3 reads TGTGCCAGCAGTGCCGACAGGGGAGGCACAGATACGCAGTATTTT.

The rearrangement uses TRBV6-1 and TRBJ2-7, with TRBD2 matching over 8 bases. Trimming cost V 9 bases and J 5 bases; bases outside gene matches: 15. Germline-derived CDR1 and CDR2 are MNHNS and SASEGT. This CDR3 contains 15 residues. The CDR3 is CASPLSGTRVNEQYF. The CDR3 DNA reads as TGTGCCAGTCCCCTATCCGGGACTAGGGTCAACGAGCAGTACTTC.

This clone was observed a single time. This chain uses TRBV5-4 with TRBJ2-1; 10 bases map to TRBD2. The CDR3 totals 18 residues. The junction had 7 bases not matched to a gene; V was cut back by 0 bases and J by 1 base. Germline V gives CDR1 SGHNT, CDR2 YYREEE (reference sequence). The CDR3 is CASSLGLAGGRSYNEQFF. CDR3 nucleotides: TGTGCCAGCAGCTTGGGATTAGCGGGGGGTAGGTCCTACAATGAGCAGTTCTTC.

J is TRBJ2-1 and V is TRBV7-9; D gene uncertain. Germline assignment: CDR1 SEHNR and CDR2 FQNEAQ (reference sequence). The V and J ends lost 0 bases and 4 bases respectively, with 4 bases between them. There are 13 residues in the CDR3. The CDR3 nucleotides read TGTGCCAGCAGCTTAGCGGTATACAATGAGCAGTTCTTC. It translates to CASSLAVYNEQFF.

This chain connects TRBV10-3 to TRBJ2-7; possible D gene TRBD1, 6 bases. Trimming cost V 5 bases and J 2 bases, with 10 bases left between them. The V gene's germline CDR1 is ENHRY and CDR2 SYGVKD. This CDR3 is built from 13 residues. The CDR3 sequence is CAISPGDPYEQYF. The CDR3 DNA reads as TGTGCCATCAGTCCAGGGGATCCCTACGAGCAGTACTTC.

This clone was seen a few times. The genes are TRBV4-1 and TRBJ2-7, with D possibly being TRBD1 or TRBD2 (5 bases each). This CDR3 spans 15 amino acids. Between the trimmed V and J ends, which lost 1 base and 4 bases, there was a span of 14 bases. CDR1 and CDR2 (germline): MGHRA, YSYEKL. DNA of the CDR3: TGCGCCAGCAGCCAAGGCTTCGGGGACGGGTACGAGCAGTACTTC. It is translated as CASSQGFGDGYEQYF.